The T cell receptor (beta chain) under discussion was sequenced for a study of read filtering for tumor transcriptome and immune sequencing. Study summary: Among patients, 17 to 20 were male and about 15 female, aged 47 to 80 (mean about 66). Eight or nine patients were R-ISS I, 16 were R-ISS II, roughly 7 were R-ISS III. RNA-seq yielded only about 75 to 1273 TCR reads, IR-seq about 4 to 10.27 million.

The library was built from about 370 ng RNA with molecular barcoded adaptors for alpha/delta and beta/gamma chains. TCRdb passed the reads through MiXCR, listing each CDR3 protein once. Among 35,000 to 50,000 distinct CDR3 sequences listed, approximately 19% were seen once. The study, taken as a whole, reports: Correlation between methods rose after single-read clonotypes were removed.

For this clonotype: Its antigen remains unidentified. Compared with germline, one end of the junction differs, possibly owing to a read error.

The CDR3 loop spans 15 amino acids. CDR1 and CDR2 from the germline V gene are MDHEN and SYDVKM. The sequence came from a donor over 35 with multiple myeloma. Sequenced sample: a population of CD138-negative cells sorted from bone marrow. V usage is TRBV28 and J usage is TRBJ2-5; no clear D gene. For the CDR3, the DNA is TGTGCCAGCAGTTTAGAGGCAGCGTACCAAGAGACCCAGTACTTT. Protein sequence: CASSLEAAYQETQYF.